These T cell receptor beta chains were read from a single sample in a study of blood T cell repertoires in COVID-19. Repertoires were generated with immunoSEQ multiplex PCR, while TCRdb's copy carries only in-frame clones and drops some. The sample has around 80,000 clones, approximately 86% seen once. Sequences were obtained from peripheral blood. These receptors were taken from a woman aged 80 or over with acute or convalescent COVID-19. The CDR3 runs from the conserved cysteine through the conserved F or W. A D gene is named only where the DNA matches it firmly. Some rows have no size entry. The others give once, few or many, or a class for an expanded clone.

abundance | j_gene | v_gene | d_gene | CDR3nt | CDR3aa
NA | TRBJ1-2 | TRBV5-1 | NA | TGCGCCAGCAGCTTGGAAGGGATAGCGGACTACACCTTC | CASSLEGIADYTF
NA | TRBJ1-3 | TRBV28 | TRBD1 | TGTGCCAGCAGTCCACAGGGGGCGACTGGAAACACCATATATTTT | CASSPQGATGNTIYF
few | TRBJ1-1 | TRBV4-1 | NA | TGCGCCAGCAGCCAAGACGAACAGATGAACACTGAAGCTTTCTTT | CASSQDEQMNTEAFF
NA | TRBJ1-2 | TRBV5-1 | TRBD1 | TGCGCCAGCAGCCCCGGACAGGGAGCTAACTATGGCTACACCTTC | CASSPGQGANYGYTF
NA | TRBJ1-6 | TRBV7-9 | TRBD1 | TGTGCCAGCAGCCTCAGGGGGGACCCTAATTCACCCCTCCACTTT | CASSLRGDPNSPLHF
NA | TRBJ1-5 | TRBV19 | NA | TGTGCCAGTAGTATCAGGAGAGGGTTCAATCAGCCCCAGCATTTT | CASSIRRGFNQPQHF
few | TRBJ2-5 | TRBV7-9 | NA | TGTGCCAGCAGCTTCAACTCGGAGACCCAGTACTTC | CASSFNSETQYF
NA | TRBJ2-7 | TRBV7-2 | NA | TGTGCCAGCAGCTTGGTACAGGCTATTGACGAGCAGTACTTC | CASSLVQAIDEQYF
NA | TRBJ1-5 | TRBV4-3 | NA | TGCGCCAGCAGCCAAGATTGGGCAGTGAATCAGCCCCAGCATTTT | CASSQDWAVNQPQHF
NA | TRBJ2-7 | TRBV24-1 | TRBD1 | TGTGCCACCAGTGATAACGCCGGGACAGGCGCCTACGAGCAGTACTTC | CATSDNAGTGAYEQYF
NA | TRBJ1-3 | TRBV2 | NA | TGTGCCAGCAGCCCCAGGGCCGGCTCTGGAAACACCATATATTTT | CASSPRAGSGNTIYF
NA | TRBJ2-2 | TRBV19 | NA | TGTGCCAGTAGTATCGGTGGGGGCTTAAACACCGGGGAGCTGTTTTTT | CASSIGGGLNTGELFF
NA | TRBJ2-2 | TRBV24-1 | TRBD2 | TGTGCCACCAGTGATTGGGGGACTAGCGGGAGGACCGGGGAGCTGTTTTTT | CATSDWGTSGRTGELFF
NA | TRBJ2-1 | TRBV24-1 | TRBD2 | TGTGCCACCAGTGATCCAGCGGGTGCTAGCGGGAGCTACAATGAGCAGTTCTTC | CATSDPAGASGSYNEQFF
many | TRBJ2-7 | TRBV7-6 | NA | TGTGCCAGCAGCTTAGAGCAGGGCAACTCCTACGAGCAGTACTTC | CASSLEQGNSYEQYF
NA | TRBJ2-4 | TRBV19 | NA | TGTGCCAGTAGTACCTGGGGCAGGGGGGACAAAAACATTCAGTACTTC | CASSTWGRGDKNIQYF
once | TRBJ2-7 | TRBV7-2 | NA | TGTGCCAGCAGCTTAGATTCCGGTGGTACGGGCTACGAGCAGTACTTC | CASSLDSGGTGYEQYF
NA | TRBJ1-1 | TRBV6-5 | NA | TGTGCCAGCAGTTCAGTCTGGAACACTGAAGCTTTCTTT | CASSSVWNTEAFF
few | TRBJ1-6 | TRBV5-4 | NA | TGTGCCAGCAGCTTGGGTTCCGCAGGGACTGATTCACCCCTCCACTTT | CASSLGSAGTDSPLHF
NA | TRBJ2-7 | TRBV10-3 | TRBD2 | TGTGCCATCAGTGAGCCTAGCGGTGGAGACGAGCAGTACTTC | CAISEPSGGDEQYF
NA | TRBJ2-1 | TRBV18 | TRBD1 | TGTGCCAGCTCAACCGACAGGGTACAGAATGAGCAGTTCTTC | CASSTDRVQNEQFF
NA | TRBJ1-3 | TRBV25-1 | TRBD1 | TGTGCCAGCAGTTTGACAGGGGTCTCTGGAAACACCATATATTTT | CASSLTGVSGNTIYF
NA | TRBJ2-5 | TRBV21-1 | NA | TGTGCCAGCAGCCCCGGGAGGGTGGTTGAGACCCAGTACTTC | CASSPGRVVETQYF
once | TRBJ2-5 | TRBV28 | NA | TGTGCCAGCAGTCTAGAGTACCAAGAGACCCAGTACTTC | CASSLEYQETQYF
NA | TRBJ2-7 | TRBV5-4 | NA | TGTGCCAGCAGCTTGGCAGGCGAGCAGTACTTC | CASSLAGEQYF
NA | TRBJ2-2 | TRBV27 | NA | TGTGCCAGCAGATCCGGACAAACGGCCGGGGAGCTGTTTTTT | CASRSGQTAGELFF
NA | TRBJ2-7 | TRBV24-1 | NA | TGTGCCACCAGTGAGAGGGACAACGAGCAGTACTTC | CATSERDNEQYF
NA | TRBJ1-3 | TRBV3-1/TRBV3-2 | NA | TGTGCCAGCAGCCAAGATATGGGGGGGTACGGAAACACCATATATTTT | CASSQDMGGYGNTIYF
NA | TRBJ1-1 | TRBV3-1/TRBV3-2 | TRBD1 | TGTGCCAGCAGCCTGCGACAGGGGGCGCGCCCTGAAGCTTTCTTT | CASSLRQGARPEAFF
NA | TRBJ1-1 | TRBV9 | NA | TGTGCCAGCAGCCCTTGGACGGGAAACACTGAAGCTTTCTTT | CASSPWTGNTEAFF
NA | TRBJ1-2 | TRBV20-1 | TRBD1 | TGCAGTGCTAGCAGGGGGCTTGGCTACACCTTC | CSASRGLGYTF
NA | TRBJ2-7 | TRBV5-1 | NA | TGCGCCAGCAGCTCCCACGCCCTCGGGGGGCCAACCTACGAGCAGTACTTC | CASSSHALGGPTYEQYF
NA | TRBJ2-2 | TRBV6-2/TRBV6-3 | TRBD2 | TGTGCCAGCAGTTACTCGATAGGGTGGGGTCGGACTAGCGGGACCGGGGAGCTGTTTTTT | CASSYSIGWGRTSGTGELFF
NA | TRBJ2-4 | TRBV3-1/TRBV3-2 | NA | TGTGCCAGCAGCCAAGGGTTGGGTGACAGCATAGGTCAGTACTTC | CASSQGLGDSIGQYF
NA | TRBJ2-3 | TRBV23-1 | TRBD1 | TGCGCCAGCAGTCAAACCCTCAGGGGGCGCCGGACAGATACGCAGTATTTT | CASSQTLRGRRTDTQYF
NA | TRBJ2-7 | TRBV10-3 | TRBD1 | TGTGCCATCAGTGAGGCCGGACAGGGGAAACACGAGCAGTACTTC | CAISEAGQGKHEQYF
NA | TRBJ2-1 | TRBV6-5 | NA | TGTGCCAGCAGTTACGCGAGCTACAATGAGCAGTTCTTC | CASSYASYNEQFF
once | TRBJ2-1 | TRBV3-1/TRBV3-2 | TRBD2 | TGTGCCAGCAGCCAAGGGACTAGCGGGCTGTACAATGAGCAGTTCTTC | CASSQGTSGLYNEQFF
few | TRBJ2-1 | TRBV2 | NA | TGTGCCAGCAGTGAGTACAGATTGGGGCTGGATGAGCAGTTCTTC | CASSEYRLGLDEQFF
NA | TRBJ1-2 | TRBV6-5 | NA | TGTGCCAGCAATAATGACAGGTCCTATGGCTACACCTTC | CASNNDRSYGYTF
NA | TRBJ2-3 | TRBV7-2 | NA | TGTGCCAGCAGCTTCCCCGGTGGAGGCCAGGGGAGCACAGATACGCAGTATTTT | CASSFPGGGQGSTDTQYF
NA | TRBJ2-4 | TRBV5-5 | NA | TGTGCCAGCAGCTTGAATAGGGGCTCAAACATTCAGTACTTC | CASSLNRGSNIQYF
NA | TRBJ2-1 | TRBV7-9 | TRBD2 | TGTGCCAGCAGCCGGAGCGGGAGCCAATACAATGAGCAGTTCTTC | CASSRSGSQYNEQFF
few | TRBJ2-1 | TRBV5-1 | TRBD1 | TGCGCCAGCAGCCTGGGTACCGGGACAGTCCCGGGGACCCGATACAATGAGCAGTTCTTC | CASSLGTGTVPGTRYNEQFF
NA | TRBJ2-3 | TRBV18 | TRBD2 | TGTGCCAGCTCACCCGGACTAGCGGGAACGGATACGCAGTATTTT | CASSPGLAGTDTQYF
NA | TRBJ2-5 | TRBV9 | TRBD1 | TGTGCCAGCAGCGTAGAGACAGGGGTTTGGGAGACCCAGTACTTC | CASSVETGVWETQYF
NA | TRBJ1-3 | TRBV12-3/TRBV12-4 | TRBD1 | TGTGCCAGCAGCATACAGGGGGTCGGCACCATATATTTT | CASSIQGVGTIYF
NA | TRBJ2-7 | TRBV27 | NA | TGTGCCAGCAGTAACCGGGACGGGGGTGACGAGCAGTACTTC | CASSNRDGGDEQYF
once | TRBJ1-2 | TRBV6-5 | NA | TGTGCCAGCAGTCAGCAGGGTACGGATGGCTACACCTTC | CASSQQGTDGYTF
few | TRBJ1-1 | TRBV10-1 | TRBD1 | TGCGCCAGCAGTGAGGACAGGGGGCGATCCGATGACACTGAAGCTTTCTTT | CASSEDRGRSDDTEAFF
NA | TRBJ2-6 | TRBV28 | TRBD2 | TGTGCCAGCAGTTTAATAGGGACTACTGGGGCCAACGTCCTGACTTTC | CASSLIGTTGANVLTF